The rows below give T cell receptor beta chains drawn from one sample of a study of shared clonotypes between healthy human individuals. Sequenced by immunoSEQ multiplex PCR; TCRdb stores in-frame clones only, minus some. The table lists about 1 million clones, roughly 80% of them singletons. Sequencing was carried out using memory CD4+ T cells sorted from blood. The receptors originated from a man between 18 and 35 years old in good health. The CDR3 runs from the conserved cysteine through the conserved F or W. A D gene is named only where the DNA matches it firmly. Some rows have no size entry. The others give once, few or many, or a class for an expanded clone.

d_gene: -; v_gene: TRBV2; j_gene: TRBJ1-1; abundance: -; CDR3nt: TGTGCCAGCAGTGCGGAGAAAAACACTGAAGCTTTCTTT; CDR3aa: CASSAEKNTEAFF
d_gene: -; v_gene: TRBV5-1; j_gene: TRBJ1-3; abundance: -; CDR3nt: TGCGCCAGCAGCGCGACGGGGGAGGGAGGAAACACCATATATTTT; CDR3aa: CASSATGEGGNTIYF
d_gene: TRBD2; v_gene: TRBV28; j_gene: TRBJ2-7; abundance: -; CDR3nt: TGTGCCAGTGGGCGGGGGGGCCTCAAGGCGCTCGAGCAGTACTTC; CDR3aa: CASGRGGLKALEQYF
d_gene: -; v_gene: TRBV9; j_gene: TRBJ2-7; abundance: few; CDR3nt: TGTGCCAGCAGCGCGGCAGGCAACTCCTACGAGCAGTACTTC; CDR3aa: CASSAAGNSYEQYF
d_gene: TRBD1; v_gene: TRBV5-4; j_gene: TRBJ1-1; abundance: -; CDR3nt: TGTGCCAGCAGCTCCAACCGGGACAGCATGAACACTGAAGCTTTCTTT; CDR3aa: CASSSNRDSMNTEAFF
d_gene: -; v_gene: TRBV5-1; j_gene: TRBJ2-5; abundance: -; CDR3nt: TGCGCCAGCAGCTTGGCCTCGTTCGAGACCCAGTACTTC; CDR3aa: CASSLASFETQYF
d_gene: -; v_gene: TRBV5-1; j_gene: TRBJ2-3; abundance: -; CDR3nt: TGCGCCAGCAGCTTGGGGATTAAGTACACAGATACGCAGTATTTT; CDR3aa: CASSLGIKYTDTQYF
d_gene: -; v_gene: TRBV7-6; j_gene: TRBJ2-5; abundance: -; CDR3nt: TGTGCCAGCAGCTTAGTCGAAGGGAGGGAGACCCAGTACTTC; CDR3aa: CASSLVEGRETQYF
d_gene: -; v_gene: TRBV19; j_gene: TRBJ2-1; abundance: -; CDR3nt: TGTGCCAGTTTGGACAGAAATGAGCAGTTCTTC; CDR3aa: CASLDRNEQFF
d_gene: -; v_gene: TRBV19; j_gene: TRBJ2-3; abundance: -; CDR3nt: TGTGCCAGTAGTATAGCGGGAGTAGGACTGGATACGCAGTATTTT; CDR3aa: CASSIAGVGLDTQYF
d_gene: TRBD2; v_gene: TRBV5-1; j_gene: TRBJ2-5; abundance: -; CDR3nt: TGCGCCAGCAGCTTGGGACTAGCGGGAGGAGAGACCCAGTACTTC; CDR3aa: CASSLGLAGGETQYF
d_gene: -; v_gene: TRBV4-1; j_gene: TRBJ2-3; abundance: -; CDR3nt: TGCGCCAGCAGCCAAGGGCAGGGCCGTAGGCAGTATTTT; CDR3aa: CASSQGQGRRQYF
d_gene: -; v_gene: TRBV5-1; j_gene: TRBJ2-5; abundance: -; CDR3nt: TGCGCCAGCAGCGTGACAGCCCAAGAGACCCAGTACTTC; CDR3aa: CASSVTAQETQYF
d_gene: TRBD2; v_gene: TRBV5-4; j_gene: TRBJ2-2; abundance: -; CDR3nt: TGTGCCAGCAGCTTTATCAGCGGGGGCACCGGGGAGCTGTTTTTT; CDR3aa: CASSFISGGTGELFF
d_gene: -; v_gene: TRBV2; j_gene: TRBJ2-3; abundance: -; CDR3nt: TGTGCCGGGGGAGGTAGAGATACGCAGTATTTT; CDR3aa: CAGGGRDTQYF
d_gene: -; v_gene: TRBV5-5; j_gene: TRBJ2-3; abundance: many; CDR3nt: TGTGCCAGCAGTCTTCTCTCAGGGGTTGCAGATACGCAGTATTTT; CDR3aa: CASSLLSGVADTQYF
d_gene: -; v_gene: TRBV25-1; j_gene: TRBJ1-3; abundance: -; CDR3nt: TGTGCCAGCAGGAAGACAGAGATGGGCTCTGGAAACACCATATATTTT; CDR3aa: CASRKTEMGSGNTIYF
d_gene: -; v_gene: TRBV18; j_gene: TRBJ1-5; abundance: -; CDR3nt: TGTGCCAGCTCACCAGTACGGGGGTTTCAGCCCCAGCATTTT; CDR3aa: CASSPVRGFQPQHF
d_gene: TRBD2; v_gene: TRBV6-1; j_gene: TRBJ2-1; abundance: -; CDR3nt: TGTGCCAGCAGGGCCACGGGGGGGCAGCAGTTCTTC; CDR3aa: CASRATGGQQFF
d_gene: -; v_gene: TRBV15; j_gene: TRBJ1-1; abundance: -; CDR3nt: TGTGCCACCAGCAGAGGAGGGGCGGGAATGAACACTGAAGCTTTCTTT; CDR3aa: CATSRGGAGMNTEAFF
d_gene: -; v_gene: TRBV7-9; j_gene: TRBJ2-7; abundance: -; CDR3nt: TGTGCCAGCAGCTTAGTCTTGTCGTACGAGCAGTACTTC; CDR3aa: CASSLVLSYEQYF
d_gene: -; v_gene: TRBV19; j_gene: TRBJ2-5; abundance: -; CDR3nt: TGTGCCAGTAGTCGCAGCCGACACCAAGAGACCCAGTACTTC; CDR3aa: CASSRSRHQETQYF
d_gene: -; v_gene: TRBV10-3; j_gene: TRBJ1-1; abundance: -; CDR3nt: TGTGCCATCACCCCGGCAGGGATGAACACTGAAGCTTTCTTT; CDR3aa: CAITPAGMNTEAFF
d_gene: -; v_gene: TRBV18; j_gene: TRBJ2-7; abundance: -; CDR3nt: TGTGCCAGCTCACCACAGACCTACGAGCAGTACTTC; CDR3aa: CASSPQTYEQYF
d_gene: -; v_gene: TRBV11-2; j_gene: TRBJ1-1; abundance: -; CDR3nt: TGTGCCAGCAGCTTAGATGGGGTGAAGAACACTGAAGCTTTCTTT; CDR3aa: CASSLDGVKNTEAFF
d_gene: TRBD1; v_gene: TRBV18; j_gene: TRBJ1-6; abundance: -; CDR3nt: TGTGCCAGCTCACCGTCTACAGGGGGCGCAGGTTCACCCCTCCACTTT; CDR3aa: CASSPSTGGAGSPLHF
d_gene: TRBD1; v_gene: TRBV5-6; j_gene: TRBJ2-1; abundance: -; CDR3nt: TGTGCCAGCAAGAAGGGACAGACCTACAATGAGCAGTTCTTC; CDR3aa: CASKKGQTYNEQFF
d_gene: -; v_gene: TRBV5-1; j_gene: TRBJ2-1; abundance: -; CDR3nt: TGCGCCAGCAGCTTGGGGGACTTTTACAATGAGCAGTTCTTC; CDR3aa: CASSLGDFYNEQFF
d_gene: -; v_gene: TRBV7-2; j_gene: TRBJ2-1; abundance: -; CDR3nt: TGTGCCAGCAGCTCCGACGCTTCCCCTGTGGGTAGAGAGCAGTTCTTC; CDR3aa: CASSSDASPVGREQFF
d_gene: -; v_gene: TRBV6-6; j_gene: TRBJ1-1; abundance: -; CDR3nt: TGTGCCAGCAGACCAGCCCTGGATAGGGTTTTTAAAGCTTTCTTT; CDR3aa: CASRPALDRVFKAFF
d_gene: TRBD2; v_gene: TRBV5-1; j_gene: TRBJ2-3; abundance: -; CDR3nt: TGCGCCAGCAGCAAGGGACTAGCGGAGGGATCAGATACGCAGTATTTT; CDR3aa: CASSKGLAEGSDTQYF
d_gene: -; v_gene: TRBV11-2; j_gene: TRBJ2-3; abundance: -; CDR3nt: TGTGCCAGCAGCTTCCGGGGGGCCGGGACAGATACGCAGTATTTT; CDR3aa: CASSFRGAGTDTQYF
d_gene: TRBD2; v_gene: TRBV29-1; j_gene: TRBJ2-7; abundance: -; CDR3nt: TGCAGCGTTGACCGCGGGGGGTACGAGCAGTACTTC; CDR3aa: CSVDRGGYEQYF
d_gene: -; v_gene: TRBV7-2; j_gene: TRBJ2-5; abundance: -; CDR3nt: TGTGCCAGCAGCTTAAGATACGGGGGTGCCCTGAGCCAAGAGACCCAGTACTTC; CDR3aa: CASSLRYGGALSQETQYF
d_gene: -; v_gene: TRBV5-1; j_gene: TRBJ2-3; abundance: -; CDR3nt: TGCGCCAGCAGCTGGGACCCTTATAGCACAGATACGCAGTATTTT; CDR3aa: CASSWDPYSTDTQYF
d_gene: TRBD1; v_gene: TRBV30; j_gene: TRBJ1-2; abundance: few; CDR3nt: TGTGCCTGGAGTGTTAGGGGACAGTTGATCGTGGCTGGCTACACCTTC; CDR3aa: CAWSVRGQLIVAGYTF
d_gene: -; v_gene: TRBV5-1; j_gene: TRBJ2-5; abundance: -; CDR3nt: TGCGCCAGCCGAAGGACAGCGCAAGAGACCCAGTACTTC; CDR3aa: CASRRTAQETQYF
d_gene: -; v_gene: TRBV7-7; j_gene: TRBJ1-4; abundance: few; CDR3nt: TGTGCTAGCAGCTTAGACAGTCGAGAAAAACTGTTTTTT; CDR3aa: CASSLDSREKLFF
d_gene: TRBD1; v_gene: TRBV5-1; j_gene: TRBJ1-4; abundance: -; CDR3nt: TGCGCCAGCCGGACAGGGAGGAATGAAAAACTGTTTTTT; CDR3aa: CASRTGRNEKLFF
d_gene: -; v_gene: TRBV19; j_gene: TRBJ2-5; abundance: -; CDR3nt: TGTGCCAGTAGTGTGGGTGGGGAGACCCAGTACTTC; CDR3aa: CASSVGGETQYF
d_gene: -; v_gene: TRBV20-1; j_gene: TRBJ2-3; abundance: -; CDR3nt: TGCAGTGCTAGAGAGGGAGATACGCAGTATTTT; CDR3aa: CSAREGDTQYF
d_gene: -; v_gene: TRBV2; j_gene: TRBJ1-2; abundance: -; CDR3nt: TGTGCCAGCAGCGCAGGGTGGGACTATGGCTACACCTTC; CDR3aa: CASSAGWDYGYTF
d_gene: -; v_gene: TRBV4-2; j_gene: TRBJ1-3; abundance: -; CDR3nt: TGTGCCAGCAGCCAAGATGCCGGAGGAGACACCATATATTTT; CDR3aa: CASSQDAGGDTIYF